A single sample is the source of the 30 T cell receptor beta chains below, sequenced in a study of T cell responses to AZD1222 COVID-19 vaccine. Here immunoSEQ multiplex PCR was the method, and the copy in TCRdb shows in-frame clones only, minus some. The table includes 150,000 to 200,000 clones, about 91% detected once. The source was peripheral blood, collected 28 days after the second AZD1222 dose. Receptor source: an adult who received the AZD1222 COVID-19 vaccine.

The V and J genes are TRBV6-1 and TRBJ1-5; 7 bases are shared with TRBD1. CDR3 length: 17 amino acids. Germline assignment: CDR1 MNHNS and CDR2 SASEGT. The ends lost 0 bases at V and 4 bases at J; junction bases unmatched: 9. CDR3 bases: TGTGCCAGCAGTGAAGCCCCTAAGGACAGGTTTAATCAGCCCCAGCATTTT. It is translated as CASSEAPKDRFNQPQHF.

The chain carries TRBV19 and TRBJ1-5; 12 bases map to TRBD1. CDR1 LNHDA and CDR2 SQIVND come from the germline V gene (reference sequence). This CDR3 region has 20 residues. Trimming at V came to 5 bases and at J to 5 bases, leaving 19 bases not matched to a gene. In DNA form, the CDR3 reads TGTGCCAGTAGTCCCGGATGGGGGACAGGGGGCTCCCAGATTGATCAGCCCCAGCATTTT. This encodes CASSPGWGTGGSQIDQPQHF.

V usage is TRBV7-2 and J usage is TRBJ2-4; 8 bases fit TRBD2. The CDR3 is made up of 15 amino acids. CDR1 is SGHTA and CDR2 is FQGNSA in the germline V gene. The V gene end was trimmed by 2 bases and the J gene end by 6 bases; junction bases not matched to a gene: 6. DNA for the CDR3: TGTGCCAGCAGCTTACGGGGGGGTGTCGGAAACATTCAGTACTTC. Translation gives CASSLRGGVGNIQYF.

This chain joins TRBV24-1 and TRBJ2-2; D is uncertain. V lost 4 bases and J 5 bases, leaving 7 bases between the germline ends. The CDR3 loop spans 13 amino acids. Germline V gene lookup returns CDR1 KGHDR and CDR2 SFDVKD. This CDR3 reads CATSEENTGELFF. CDR3 in DNA: TGTGCCACCAGTGAGGAGAATACCGGGGAGCTGTTTTTT.

This clone was counted a few times. The J gene is TRBJ1-6, the V gene TRBV7-9, with D hard to call. The CDR3 has 13 amino acids. Looked up from germline, CDR1 is SEHNR and CDR2 is FQNEAQ (reference sequence). V lost 4 bases and J lost 3, with 4 bases in between. CDR3 in amino acids: CASSYGYNSPLHF. The CDR3 coding sequence is TGTGCCAGCAGCTATGGCTATAATTCACCCCTCCACTTT.

This chain's CDR3 is CASSEFLPPNSPLHF. The CDR3 DNA reads TGTGCCAGCAGTGAATTCCTCCCGCCTAATTCACCCCTCCACTTT. The J gene is TRBJ1-6, the V gene TRBV6-1, with D unclear. The ends were cut back, 2 bases at V and 6 bases at J, with 11 bases in the middle. The CDR3 consists of 15 residues. CDR1 is MNHNS, CDR2 SASEGT, per germline.

This chain uses TRBV12-3 or TRBV12-4 with TRBJ1-2; D is unresolved. The CDR3 spans 12 residues. Trimming removed 3 bases from V and 7 bases from J, with 9 bases in between. Here the CDR3 reads CASSLSRGGYTF. The CDR3 bases are TGTGCCAGCAGTTTGTCCCGGGGTGGCTACACCTTC.

V is TRBV11-2 and J is TRBJ2-1, with D possibly being TRBD1 or TRBD2 (6 bases each). V was shortened by 6 bases and J by 9 bases, with 15 bases between the two germline ends. The CDR3 is 13 residues long. Germline CDR1 reads SGHAT; CDR2 reads FQNNGV. The CDR3 DNA follows: TGTGCCAGCAGACTACACGGGGGCAGTGAGCAGTTCTTC. Translating gives CASRLHGGSEQFF.

The chain uses TRBV5-1 and TRBJ1-1, with D unclear. Germline V CDR1 and CDR2: SGHRS, YFSETQ. V lost 6 bases and J lost 0, with 9 bases in between. The CDR3 has 13 amino acids. The CDR3 nucleotides read TGCGCCAGCATAGGGCAGCTGAACACTGAAGCTTTCTTT. Its protein product is CASIGQLNTEAFF.

The J gene is TRBJ1-5, the V gene TRBV6-1; D remains ambiguous. The CDR3 consists of 13 residues. Germline V lookup: CDR1 MNHNS, CDR2 SASEGT. V shed 1 base and J shed 7 bases, with 8 bases lying between them. In nucleotides, the CDR3 is TGTGCCAGCAGTGAAGGGAGGCTACAGCCCCAGCATTTT. Its protein is CASSEGRLQPQHF.

The gene calls are TRBV19 and TRBJ1-2; 7 nucleotides match TRBD1. This CDR3 comprises 15 residues. The germline V gene encodes CDR1 LNHDA and CDR2 SQIVND (reference sequence). V lost 0 bases, J lost 5 bases, and 6 bases stayed unmatched. The chain's CDR3 is CASSIDSRTGYGYTF. The CDR3 nucleotides read TGTGCCAGTAGTATAGATAGTAGGACAGGTTATGGCTACACCTTC.

This clone was seen just once. This chain uses TRBV27 with TRBJ2-5; TRBD2 is a possible D gene (6 bases). The CDR3 is 14 residues long. V gave up 3 bases and J gave up 5 bases, with 13 bases separating them. Looked up from germline, CDR1 is MNHEY and CDR2 is SMNVEV (reference sequence). CDR3 sequence: CASSLLGGEETQYF. Written as DNA, the CDR3 is TGTGCCAGCAGTTTGCTGGGGGGTGAGGAGACCCAGTACTTC.

The chain uses TRBV12-5 and TRBJ1-1, with D maybe TRBD1 (6 bases). The CDR3 length is 15 residues. The ends were cut back, 1 base at V and 0 bases at J, with 9 bases in the middle. CDR1 is LGHNT, CDR2 FRNRAP, per germline. CDR3 sequence reads: CASGLAGQMNTEAFF. CDR3 nucleotides: TGTGCTAGTGGTTTGGCAGGACAGATGAACACTGAAGCTTTCTTT.

This CDR3 is CASSQPLGIFSGNTIYF. The CDR3 DNA follows: TGTGCCAGCAGCCAACCCCTCGGGATTTTTTCTGGAAACACCATATATTTT. The V gene is TRBV3-1 (or the pseudogene TRBV3-2), the J gene TRBJ1-3; no clear D gene. Trimming stripped 2 bases from V and 1 base from J, with 15 bases between. This CDR3 is built from 17 residues. Germline V gene data show CDR1 as LGHDT and CDR2 as YNNKEL (reference sequence).

The J gene is TRBJ1-6, the V gene TRBV6-1, with unresolved D. CDR1 MNHNS and CDR2 SASEGT come from the germline V gene. The CDR3 runs 15 residues. Trimming shortened V by 2 bases and J by 2 bases, and 7 bases separated the two germline ends. CDR3 amino acids: CASSESQPYNSPLHF. In DNA, the CDR3 is TGTGCCAGCAGTGAATCCCAGCCCTATAATTCACCCCTCCACTTT.

The rearrangement joins TRBV4-1 to TRBJ2-7, with TRBD2 matching over 7 bases. The length of the CDR3 is 12 residues. CDR1 and CDR2 from the germline V gene are MGHRA and YSYEKL. V lost 4 bases and J lost 12; bases outside the gene matches: 9. DNA for the CDR3: TGCGCCAGCAGCCCCGGGGGGTTAGGATTGTACTTC. Its protein is CASSPGGLGLYF.

J is TRBJ1-5 and V is TRBV7-9; maybe TRBD1 (5 bases). The CDR3 is made up of 15 amino acids. V lost 6 bases to trimming and J lost 4 bases, with 16 bases between them. The V gene's germline CDR1 is SEHNR and CDR2 FQNEAQ (reference sequence). This chain's CDR3 is CASSPPGPGNQPQHF. CDR3 DNA: TGTGCCAGCAGTCCACCGGGACCAGGGAATCAGCCCCAGCATTTT. Combining the CDR3 with reference TRBV7-9 and TRBJ1-5 gives the whole variable domain DTGVSQNPRHKITKRGQNVTFRCDPISEHNRLYWYRQTLGQGPEFLTYFQNEAQLEKSRLLSDRFSAERPKGSFSTLEIQRTEQGDSAMYLCASSPPGPGNQPQHFGDGTRLSIL.

This clone has only a few counts. V and J are TRBV6-5 and TRBJ1-4; perhaps TRBD1 as D (5 bases). V dropped 5 bases and J dropped 2 bases, with 9 bases sitting between them. There are 14 residues in the CDR3. CDR1 MNHEY and CDR2 SVGAGI come from the germline V gene. CDR3 nucleotides: TGTGCCAGCAGTCGGGGGACTACTAATGAAAAACTGTTTTTT. It encodes CASSRGTTNEKLFF.

This chain joins TRBV6-4 and TRBJ1-5, with D uncertain. CDR1 is MRHNA, CDR2 SNTAGT, per germline. The CDR3 has 15 amino acids. V shed 8 bases and J shed 0 bases, with 14 bases lying between them. For the CDR3, the DNA is TGTGCCAGCCCCACCCGGACTGTTAGCAATCAGCCCCAGCATTTT. Its translation: CASPTRTVSNQPQHF.

The gene calls are TRBV7-2 and TRBJ1-2; D gene uncertain. Trimming left V 2 bases short and J 2 bases short, with 12 bases between. The CDR3 runs 15 residues. From germline, CDR1 is SGHTA and CDR2 FQGNSA. CDR3 loop: CASSLLSSRNYGYTF. CDR3 DNA: TGTGCCAGCAGCTTATTGAGTTCAAGAAACTATGGCTACACCTTC.

The chain carries TRBV6-5 and TRBJ1-5; 9 bases are shared with TRBD1. Looked up from germline, CDR1 is MNHEY and CDR2 is SVGAGI. V was clipped by 2 bases and J by 4 bases; unmatched bases: 3. The CDR3 totals 15 residues. CDR3 nucleotides: TGTGCCAGCAGTTACGCCGGGACAGGGAATCAGCCCCAGCATTTT. Translating it yields CASSYAGTGNQPQHF.

CDR3 DNA sequence: TGTGCCAGCAGTCCCCCACTAGCGGGGGGGCATGGAGATACGCAGTATTTT. Translating gives CASSPPLAGGHGDTQYF. V gene TRBV27 combines with J gene TRBJ2-3; 13 nucleotides match TRBD2. CDR1 and CDR2 from the germline V gene are MNHEY and SMNVEV (reference sequence). The CDR3 loop spans 17 amino acids. J gave up 5 bases and V 5 bases, and 10 bases lay outside the gene matches.

This chain links TRBV5-1 with TRBJ2-7; 8 nucleotides align to TRBD1. The ends lost 4 bases at V and 1 base at J; junction bases unmatched: 7. Germline V gene lookup returns CDR1 SGHRS and CDR2 YFSETQ. The CDR3 extends over 15 amino acids. The CDR3, as DNA: TGCGCCAGCAGCCCCTCCGGGACAGGTTCCTACGAGCAGTACTTC. It codes for CASSPSGTGSYEQYF. The full variable domain, rest sourced from reference TRBV5-1 and TRBJ2-7, is KAGVTQTPRYLIKTRGQQVTLSCSPISGHRSVSWYQQTPGQGLQFLFEYFSETQRNKGNFPGRFSGRQFSNSRSEMNVSTLELGDSALYLCASSPSGTGSYEQYFGPGTRLTVT.

This chain joins TRBV19 and TRBJ2-1; D is ambiguous. With 3 bases removed from V and 3 bases from J, the gap between germline ends came to 6 bases. The CDR3 totals 13 residues. Germline loops: CDR1 LNHDA, CDR2 SQIVND (reference sequence). CDR3 sequence reads: CASSMGNYNEQFF. CDR3 DNA sequence: TGTGCCAGTAGTATGGGGAACTACAATGAGCAGTTCTTC.

This chain links TRBV6-5 with TRBJ1-2; 8 bases are shared with TRBD1. The CDR3 spans 13 residues. Germline CDR1 MNHEY, CDR2 SVGAGI. Trimming removed 6 bases from V and 8 bases from J; junction bases left unmatched: 8. CDR3 residues: CASRTGQEGGYTF. CDR3 coding DNA: TGTGCCAGCAGGACGGGACAGGAAGGGGGCTACACCTTC.

The V gene is TRBV12-3 or TRBV12-4, the J gene TRBJ1-6; D is undetermined. Deletions cut 1 base from V and 8 bases from J, with 6 bases between. This CDR3 is built from 13 residues. This CDR3 reads CASSLVWDSPLHF. CDR3 nucleotide sequence: TGTGCCAGCAGTTTAGTGTGGGATTCACCCCTCCACTTT.

This rearrangement joins TRBV19 to TRBJ1-4, with D unresolved. The CDR3 spans 14 residues. From germline, CDR1 is LNHDA and CDR2 SQIVND (reference sequence). The V end lost 3 bases, the J end lost 7 bases, and 12 bases lay between the germline ends. The CDR3 spells CASSISWLGEKLFF. The CDR3 DNA follows: TGTGCCAGTAGTATTTCCTGGCTTGGTGAAAAACTGTTTTTT. Using reference TRBV19 and TRBJ1-4 for the parts outside the CDR3, the full variable domain is DGGITQSPKYLFRKEGQNVTLSCEQNLNHDAMYWYRQDPGQGLRLIYYSQIVNDFQKGDIAEGYSVSREKKESFPLTVTSAQKNPTAFYLCASSISWLGEKLFFGSGTQLSVL.

The chain employs TRBV5-1 and TRBJ2-5; the D gene is possibly TRBD2 (5 bases). Per germline, CDR1 SGHRS and CDR2 YFSETQ. The CDR3 is made up of 15 amino acids. V was clipped by 4 bases and J by 2 bases, with 15 bases between them. This chain's CDR3 is CASSRVARTQETQYF. The CDR3 bases are TGCGCCAGCAGCCGCGTAGCGAGAACTCAAGAGACCCAGTACTTC.

This clone has a single count. V is TRBV5-1 and J is TRBJ2-2; tentative D call: TRBD1 (6 bases). Trimming left V 4 bases short and J 5 bases short, with 15 bases between. This CDR3 is 15 amino acids long. Germline V gene sequence: CDR1 SGHRS, CDR2 YFSETQ. The chain's CDR3 is CASSPNRVTTGELFF. CDR3 bases: TGCGCCAGCAGCCCAAACAGGGTAACGACCGGGGAGCTGTTTTTT.

This clone came up once. The chain recombines TRBV7-2 with TRBJ1-2, with D possibly matching TRBD1 (6 bases). Trimming pared 5 bases from V and 2 bases from J, leaving 15 bases between. Germline CDR1 is SGHTA and CDR2 is FQGNSA. The CDR3 contains 15 residues. CDR3 loop: CASSPRQEPNYGYTF. CDR3 bases: TGTGCCAGCAGCCCCCGACAGGAGCCGAACTATGGCTACACCTTC.